A single T cell receptor beta chain is shown here with its context. The data belong to a study of blood T cell repertoires in COVID-19. TCRdb's copy holds only in-frame clones and misses some; the assay was immunoSEQ multiplex PCR. The table includes about 230,000 clones, 65% to 90% detected once. In germline, CDR1 is SGHTA, CDR2 FQGNSA. V dropped 2 bases and J dropped 0 bases, with 10 bases sitting between them. There are 15 residues in the CDR3. Material for sequencing was peripheral blood. This sequence joins TRBV7-2 and TRBJ1-1, with a weak D call TRBD1 (6 bases). The origin of this receptor is a woman aged 45-60 years with acute or convalescent COVID-19. The CDR3 sequence is CASSLIPGVNTEAFF. The DNA of the CDR3 is TGTGCCAGCAGCTTAATTCCAGGGGTGAACACTGAAGCTTTCTTT.